A selection of T cell receptor beta chains follows, all from one sample in a study of T cells after yellow fever vaccination. TCRdb redid the calling of the 5' RACE reads with MiXCR, one entry per CDR3 protein. The sample lists some 600,000 distinct CDR3 sequences; roughly a sixth were seen once. Sample: PBMCs, taken roughly 5 days after the first yellow fever vaccination. These receptor sequences come from a young man who received the YFV17D yellow fever vaccine. Each CDR3 is given with its conserved first and last residue. Each record gives: V gene, clone size, J gene, D gene, CDR3 DNA, CDR3 protein. D genes are given only for firm matches. Expanded clones get a size class; other rows say once, few or many, or leave the size out.

>TRBV20-1|.|TRBJ1-5|TRBD1
TGCAGTGCCCTGGACAGGGGCGATCAGCCCCAGCATTTT
CSALDRGDQPQHF
>TRBV6-1|.|TRBJ1-2|.
TGTGCCAGCAGGGAGTATGGCTACACCTTC
CASREYGYTF
>TRBV3-1|.|TRBJ2-5|TRBD2
TGTGCCAGCAGCCCCCGAGCGGGGGGGCTGACCCAGTACTTC
CASSPRAGGLTQYF
>TRBV6-1|few|TRBJ1-1|.
TGTGCCAGCATTGCGTTCGTAGCCGGACGGATTAAAGCTTTCTTT
CASIAFVAGRIKAFF
>TRBV14|few|TRBJ2-2|.
TGTGCCAGCAGCCAAGAGGTCACCGGGGAGCTGTTTTTT
CASSQEVTGELFF
>TRBV11-3|.|TRBJ2-3|.
TGTGCCAGCAGCTCGACCAGTATGGATACGCAGTATTTT
CASSSTSMDTQYF
>TRBV5-1|.|TRBJ2-7|TRBD1
TGCGCCAGCAGTGACAGGGGAGATCAGCAGTACTTC
CASSDRGDQQYF
>TRBV6-1|.|TRBJ1-5|.
TGTGCCAGCAGTGGAGGGTTTAGTGATCAGCCCCAGCATTTT
CASSGGFSDQPQHF
>TRBV5-6|few|TRBJ1-2|.
TGTGCCAGCAGCCGGACGGATAACTATGGCTACACCTTC
CASSRTDNYGYTF
>TRBV27|few|TRBJ2-7|.
TGTGCCAGCAGTTTTCAGTGGCAGGGCGGCGAGCAGTACTTC
CASSFQWQGGEQYF
>TRBV4-1|.|TRBJ2-5|TRBD2
TGCGCCAGCAGCGCCGCTAGCGGGGGTTGGAACGAAGAGACCCAGTACTTC
CASSAASGGWNEETQYF
>TRBV2|few|TRBJ2-5|TRBD2
TGTGCCAGCAGTGAGACTAGCGGGGAACAAGAGACCCAGTACTTC
CASSETSGEQETQYF
>TRBV3-1|few|TRBJ2-7|.
TGTGCCAGCAGCCCGAGTCTAGCCGGGGGCTACGAGCAGTACTTC
CASSPSLAGGYEQYF
>TRBV7-2|.|TRBJ2-6|.
TGTGCCAGCAGCTTTATTTGGGCCAACGTCCTGACTTTC
CASSFIWANVLTF
>TRBV5-1|.|TRBJ2-2|TRBD1
TGCGCCAGCAGCTTCCGACAGGGGTCCACCGGGGAGCTGTTTTTT
CASSFRQGSTGELFF
>TRBV4-1|.|TRBJ2-7|.
TGCGCCAGCAGCCAAGATTCGCGCTCCCGGGGGCAGTACTTC
CASSQDSRSRGQYF
>TRBV24-1|few|TRBJ2-3|.
TGTGCCACCAGTGACCCGACAGGGAGGACAGATACGCAGTATTTT
CATSDPTGRTDTQYF